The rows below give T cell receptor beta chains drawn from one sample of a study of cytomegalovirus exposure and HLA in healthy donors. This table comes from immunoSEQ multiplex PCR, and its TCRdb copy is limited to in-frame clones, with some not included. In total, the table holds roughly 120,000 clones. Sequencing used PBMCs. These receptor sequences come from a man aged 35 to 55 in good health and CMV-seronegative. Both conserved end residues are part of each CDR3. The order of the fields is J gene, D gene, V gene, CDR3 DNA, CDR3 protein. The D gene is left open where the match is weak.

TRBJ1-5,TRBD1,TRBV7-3,TGTGCCAGCAGCTTAGGGACAGGGGGTAGAGATAGCAATCAGCCCCAGCATTTT,CASSLGTGGRDSNQPQHF
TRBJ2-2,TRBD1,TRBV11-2,TGTGCCAGCAGCTTAATCAAGGGACAGGGGCCCGGGGAGCTGTTTTTT,CASSLIKGQGPGELFF
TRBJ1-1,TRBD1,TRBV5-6,TGTGCCAGCAGTTCAGACAGGGACACTGAAGCTTTCTTT,CASSSDRDTEAFF
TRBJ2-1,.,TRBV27,TGTGCCAGCAACTTAGGAGGGAGTCAGTACAATGAGCAGTTCTTC,CASNLGGSQYNEQFF
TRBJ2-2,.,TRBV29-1,TGCAGCGTTGGTCAGGGCACCGGGGAGCTGTTTTTT,CSVGQGTGELFF
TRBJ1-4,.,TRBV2,TGTGCCAGCAGTGTTGCCAGGGCTTATGAAAAACTGTTTTTT,CASSVARAYEKLFF
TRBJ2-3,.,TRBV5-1,TGCGCCAGCAGCTTGGCGCTTGACTTCACAGATACGCAGTATTTT,CASSLALDFTDTQYF
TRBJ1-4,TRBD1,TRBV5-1,TGCGCCAGCAGCTTGGACCGACAGGGTCGAAATGAAAAACTGTTTTTT,CASSLDRQGRNEKLFF
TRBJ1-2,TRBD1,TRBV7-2,TGTGCCAGCAGCCTGGGACAGAGAAACTATGGCTACACCTTC,CASSLGQRNYGYTF
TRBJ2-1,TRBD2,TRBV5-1,TGCGCCAGCAGCTTGACTAGCGGCTCCTACAATGAGCAGTTCTTC,CASSLTSGSYNEQFF
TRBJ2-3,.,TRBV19,TGTGCCAGTAGTATCCGGGCGGGCGACACAGATACGCAGTATTTT,CASSIRAGDTDTQYF
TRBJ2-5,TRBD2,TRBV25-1,TGTGCCAGCAGTGAACGCGACGGGAGGGCCTCAAGAAAGACCCAGTACTTC,CASSERDGRASRKTQYF
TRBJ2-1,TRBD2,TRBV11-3,TGTGCCAGCAGCCGCGGGAGACCGGGGTTTGATGAGCAGTTCTTC,CASSRGRPGFDEQFF
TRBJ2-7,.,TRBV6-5,TGTGCCAGCAGTTACTTCTCCGGGCCGGAGGACGAGCAGTACTTC,CASSYFSGPEDEQYF
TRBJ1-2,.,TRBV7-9,TGTGCCAGCAGCTTAGGGTCGGGGGACGTGGGCACCTTC,CASSLGSGDVGTF
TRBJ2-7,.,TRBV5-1,TGCGCCAGCAGCTTGGCCTCTACCGGTTACTCCTACGAGCAGTACTTC,CASSLASTGYSYEQYF
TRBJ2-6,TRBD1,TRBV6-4,TGTGCCAGCAGTGACTGGGGGCAGGGGGCGTCTGGGGCCAACGTCCTGACTTTC,CASSDWGQGASGANVLTF
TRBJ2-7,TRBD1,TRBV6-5,TGTGCCAGCACCCCGACAGGGACCCCCTACGAGCAGTACTTC,CASTPTGTPYEQYF
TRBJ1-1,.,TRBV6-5,TGTGCCAGCAGTTCCTACTACAGGGAAACTGAAGCTTTCTTT,CASSSYYRETEAFF
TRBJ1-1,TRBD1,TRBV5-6,TGTGCCAGCAGCTCCCTATGGACAGGGTTGAACACTGAAGCTTTCTTT,CASSSLWTGLNTEAFF
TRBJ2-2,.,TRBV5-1,TGCGCCAGCAGCTTGGGGCAGACAACCGGGGAGCTGTTTTTT,CASSLGQTTGELFF
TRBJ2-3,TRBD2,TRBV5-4,TGTGCCAGCAGCCCGTACGGGAGGGCCGCAGATACGCAGTATTTT,CASSPYGRAADTQYF
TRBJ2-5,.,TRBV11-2,TGTGCCAGCAGCTTTGGGGGGAAACCCCAAGAGACCCAGTACTTC,CASSFGGKPQETQYF